A selection of T cell receptor beta chains follows, all from one sample in a study of T cells after yellow fever vaccination. Each CDR3 protein is one row after TCRdb ran MiXCR on the 5' RACE reads. Of some 320,000 distinct CDR3 sequences listed, 8% to 10% are singletons. Source: PBMCs, taken on the day of the first yellow fever vaccination. These receptors all come from a man between 18 and 35 years old who received the YFV17D yellow fever vaccine. The conserved cysteine and the conserved F or W are not part of the CDR3 here.

j_gene: TRBJ1-1; v_gene: TRBV12-3/TRBV12-4; CDR3aa: ASSLRGQTEAF
j_gene: TRBJ2-3; v_gene: TRBV12-3/TRBV12-4; CDR3aa: ASSLALVGGTDTQY
j_gene: TRBJ2-1; v_gene: TRBV6-5; CDR3aa: ASSYSGEVYNEQF
j_gene: TRBJ2-2; v_gene: TRBV10-3; CDR3aa: AIYGLVNTGELF
j_gene: TRBJ1-2; v_gene: TRBV15; CDR3aa: ATSRVFQGNYGYT
j_gene: TRBJ2-3; v_gene: TRBV9; CDR3aa: ASSVLAGGADTQY
j_gene: TRBJ2-1; v_gene: TRBV5-1; CDR3aa: ASSLGDSSNEQF
j_gene: TRBJ2-3; v_gene: TRBV28; CDR3aa: ASSPLLAGFGTDTQY
j_gene: TRBJ2-3; v_gene: TRBV5-6; CDR3aa: ASRPRRLGEADTQY
j_gene: TRBJ2-3; v_gene: TRBV6-1; CDR3aa: ASIWGASTDTQY
j_gene: TRBJ2-5; v_gene: TRBV5-4; CDR3aa: ASSLGGVPTQY
j_gene: TRBJ2-7; v_gene: TRBV30; CDR3aa: AWSGHGGAPESTSYEQY
j_gene: TRBJ2-3; v_gene: TRBV28; CDR3aa: ASSLTLQVAGFPDTQY
j_gene: TRBJ2-5; v_gene: TRBV20-1; CDR3aa: SVGGGAPETQY
j_gene: TRBJ1-4; v_gene: TRBV5-1; CDR3aa: ASSLDPNEKLF
j_gene: TRBJ2-3; v_gene: TRBV20-1; CDR3aa: SAGRGGQYTQY
j_gene: TRBJ2-1; v_gene: TRBV20-1; CDR3aa: SARILLAVRAQF
j_gene: TRBJ2-5; v_gene: TRBV5-4; CDR3aa: ASSLIDGRGGGETQY
j_gene: TRBJ2-2; v_gene: TRBV9; CDR3aa: ASSELAKNSGELF
j_gene: TRBJ2-3; v_gene: TRBV7-3; CDR3aa: ASSLRTTTDTQY
j_gene: TRBJ2-5; v_gene: TRBV5-6; CDR3aa: ASSLRLAGASETQY
j_gene: TRBJ2-3; v_gene: TRBV5-1; CDR3aa: ASSLGAESLSTDTQY
j_gene: TRBJ1-5; v_gene: TRBV7-8; CDR3aa: ASSPTSPGDREPQH
j_gene: TRBJ2-1; v_gene: TRBV7-2; CDR3aa: ASNPGLAGVGEQF
j_gene: TRBJ2-2; v_gene: TRBV6-1; CDR3aa: ASSGTASYSGELF
j_gene: TRBJ1-2; v_gene: TRBV20-1; CDR3aa: SATGQTNYGFT
j_gene: TRBJ2-2; v_gene: TRBV7-9; CDR3aa: ASSLASDFLNTGELF
j_gene: TRBJ1-4; v_gene: TRBV5-1; CDR3aa: ASSLATGSNEKLF
j_gene: TRBJ2-3; v_gene: TRBV2; CDR3aa: ASSDAGGPTDTQY
j_gene: TRBJ2-1; v_gene: TRBV5-8; CDR3aa: ASSSGLLNEQF
j_gene: TRBJ1-2; v_gene: TRBV9; CDR3aa: ASSVLGSMGAHGYT
j_gene: TRBJ2-3; v_gene: TRBV4-3; CDR3aa: ASSQAKARTDTQY
j_gene: TRBJ1-2; v_gene: TRBV28; CDR3aa: ASTPRGTGYT
j_gene: TRBJ1-5; v_gene: TRBV6-4; CDR3aa: ASSAGQGIQPQH
j_gene: TRBJ2-7; v_gene: TRBV4-3; CDR3aa: ASSPSLAGTNEQY
j_gene: TRBJ2-3; v_gene: TRBV3-1; CDR3aa: ASSQSGADAQY
j_gene: TRBJ1-2; v_gene: TRBV4-1; CDR3aa: ASSQEVRNYGYT
j_gene: TRBJ1-5; v_gene: TRBV9; CDR3aa: ASSVEGYSNQPQH
j_gene: TRBJ2-1; v_gene: TRBV5-1; CDR3aa: ASSLEGPTYEQF
j_gene: TRBJ2-3; v_gene: TRBV9; CDR3aa: ASSVATISTDTQY
j_gene: TRBJ1-1; v_gene: TRBV28; CDR3aa: ASSHPGGRDMNTEAF
j_gene: TRBJ1-1; v_gene: TRBV6-2/TRBV6-3; CDR3aa: ASSYSQRSEAF
j_gene: TRBJ2-1; v_gene: TRBV20-1; CDR3aa: SALGGASSYNEQF
j_gene: TRBJ2-1; v_gene: TRBV5-1; CDR3aa: ASSFPGLAGGQNEQF
j_gene: TRBJ1-1; v_gene: TRBV20-1; CDR3aa: SARATNRNTEAF
j_gene: TRBJ1-1; v_gene: TRBV7-9; CDR3aa: ASSLGAENTEAF
j_gene: TRBJ1-2; v_gene: TRBV27; CDR3aa: ASARSSGYGYT
j_gene: TRBJ2-2; v_gene: TRBV15; CDR3aa: ATRSDTGELF
j_gene: TRBJ2-3; v_gene: TRBV12-3/TRBV12-4; CDR3aa: ASLERRDTQY
j_gene: TRBJ2-1; v_gene: TRBV7-6; CDR3aa: ASSFFSGANVGEQF
j_gene: TRBJ2-2; v_gene: TRBV4-3; CDR3aa: ASSQGLDRGRTGELF
j_gene: TRBJ2-3; v_gene: TRBV20-1; CDR3aa: SARPGTDTQY
j_gene: TRBJ2-5; v_gene: TRBV20-1; CDR3aa: SARPAGKETQY
j_gene: TRBJ1-4; v_gene: TRBV12-3/TRBV12-4; CDR3aa: ASSIQGAGEKLF
j_gene: TRBJ1-1; v_gene: TRBV3-1; CDR3aa: ASSQGGLGAF